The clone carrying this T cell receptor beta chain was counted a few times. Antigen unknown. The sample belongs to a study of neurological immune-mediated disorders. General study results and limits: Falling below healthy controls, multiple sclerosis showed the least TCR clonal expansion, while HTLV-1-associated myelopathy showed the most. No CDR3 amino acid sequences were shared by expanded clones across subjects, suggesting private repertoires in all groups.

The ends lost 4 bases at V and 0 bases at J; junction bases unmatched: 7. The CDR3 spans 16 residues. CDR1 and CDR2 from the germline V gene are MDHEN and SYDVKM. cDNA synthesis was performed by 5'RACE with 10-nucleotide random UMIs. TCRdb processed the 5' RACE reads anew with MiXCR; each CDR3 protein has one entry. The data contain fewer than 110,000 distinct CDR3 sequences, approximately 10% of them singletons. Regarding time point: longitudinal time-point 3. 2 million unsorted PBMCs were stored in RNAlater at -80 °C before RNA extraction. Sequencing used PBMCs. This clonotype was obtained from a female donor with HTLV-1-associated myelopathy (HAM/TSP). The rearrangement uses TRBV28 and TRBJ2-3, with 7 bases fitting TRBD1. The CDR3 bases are TGTGCCAGCAGTTCCCCCGGACAGGTTAGCACAGATACGCAGTATTTT. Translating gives CASSSPGQVSTDTQYF. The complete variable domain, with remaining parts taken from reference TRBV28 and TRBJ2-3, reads DVKVTQSSRYLVKRTGEKVFLECVQDMDHENMFWYRQDPGLGLRLIYFSYDVKMKEKGDIPEGYSVSREKKERFSLILESASTNQTSMYLCASSSPGQVSTDTQYFGPGTRLTVL.